This T cell receptor beta chain stems from a study of blood T cell repertoires in COVID-19. Study as a whole: The United States, Italy and Spain supplied acute and convalescent COVID-19 samples. T cells, B-cell-depleted T cells, or PBMCs supplied cDNA or gDNA.

In the source study's methods: By means of reference gene primer amplification, nucleated cell counts were estimated. The protocol was immunoSEQ multiplex PCR, while the TCRdb copy is restricted to in-frame clones and leaves out a portion. V, J and clone size are taken as reported in that table, and D and trimming were inferred from the DNA itself. The sample records 250,000 to 350,000 clones, approximately 90% being singletons. This TCR came from a man aged 25-45 years with acute or convalescent COVID-19. The sequenced sample consisted of peripheral blood.

The CDR3 sequence is CASSFGQGSYNEQFF. In DNA form, the CDR3 reads TGCGCCAGCAGCTTCGGGCAGGGCTCCTACAATGAGCAGTTCTTC. V is TRBV5-1 and J is TRBJ2-1, with a weak D call TRBD1 (5 bases). The V gene lost 2 bases and the J gene lost 0 bases, with 9 bases spanning the gap. Germline V lookup: CDR1 SGHRS, CDR2 YFSETQ. The CDR3 sequence is 15 residues long.